This TCR beta chain was identified in a study of control samples from healthy donors and cancer patients. This CDR3 comprises 16 residues. Germline CDR1 SGHAT, CDR2 FQNNGV. Unmatched junction bases numbered 11, after V lost 3 bases and J lost 4 bases. This table comes from immunoSEQ multiplex PCR, and its TCRdb copy is limited to in-frame clones, with some not included. The sample holds some 71,000 clones, about 90% seen once. V gene TRBV11-2 combines with J gene TRBJ1-1, with 7 positions matching TRBD1. The sequenced sample consisted of PBMCs. This clonotype originated in a woman between 45 and 65 years old with head and neck cancer. In nucleotides, the CDR3 is TGTGCCAGCAGCTTTAGTTTGACAGGGCAGGGCACTGAAGCTTTCTTT. This sequence encodes CASSFSLTGQGTEAFF.